These 20 T cell receptor beta chains share one sample of origin, sequenced in a study of blood T cell repertoires in COVID-19. Profiling relied on immunoSEQ multiplex PCR, and the TCRdb table lists in-frame clones only, not all of them. The repertoire has roughly 60,000 clones, approximately 83% of them found once; the top ten carry around 9.6%. Sequenced material: peripheral blood. The receptors here all came from a man aged 25-40 years with COVID-19, enrolled during active disease.

The chain couples TRBV28 to TRBJ2-7, with D possibly matching TRBD1 (6 bases). The V end lost 6 bases, the J end lost 2 bases, and 14 bases lay between the germline ends. The CDR3 length is 14 residues. Germline loops: CDR1 MDHEN, CDR2 SYDVKM. DNA of the CDR3: TGTGCCAGCAGCCCCCTCAGGGGAACCTACGAGCAGTACTTC. Translation: CASSPLRGTYEQYF.

The chain has TRBV3-1 (or the pseudogene TRBV3-2) and TRBJ1-3; no firm D call. Germline CDR1 reads LGHDT; CDR2 reads YNNKEL (reference sequence). V gave up 4 bases and J gave up 4 bases, with 5 bases separating them. The CDR3 is made up of 12 amino acids. CDR3 in amino acids: CASSPGGNTIYF. CDR3 in DNA: TGTGCCAGCAGCCCCGGGGGAAACACCATATATTTT.

The V call is TRBV10-3, the J call TRBJ2-1, with 8 positions matching TRBD1. In germline, CDR1 is ENHRY, CDR2 SYGVKD. The V segment lost 5 bases and the J segment 1 base; nucleotides outside the gene matches: 4. This CDR3 has 15 residues. The CDR3 loop is CAISKTGDSYNEQFF. The CDR3 DNA is TGTGCCATCAGTAAGACAGGGGATTCCTACAATGAGCAGTTCTTC.

The genes are TRBV27 and TRBJ2-5; the match to TRBD2 covers 9 bases. The germline CDR1 and CDR2 sequences are MNHEY and SMNVEV (reference sequence). The CDR3 has 16 residues. V shed 3 bases and J 4 bases; nucleotides not matched to a gene: 9. In nucleotides, the CDR3 is TGTGCCAGCAGTTTCGCCCCGGCGGGAGGGCCAGAGACCCAGTACTTC. Protein sequence: CASSFAPAGGPETQYF.

The J gene is TRBJ1-3, the V gene TRBV18; the D is unclear. The germline gives CDR1 KGHSH, CDR2 LQKENI. The CDR3 consists of 14 residues. The ends were cut back, 3 bases at V and 5 bases at J, with 11 bases in the middle. The CDR3 sequence is CASSPREARNTIYF. CDR3 sequence (DNA): TGTGCCAGCTCACCCCGGGAGGCCCGAAACACCATATATTTT.

This sequence joins TRBV7-8 and TRBJ2-3, with 10 bases that match TRBD2. Looked up from germline, CDR1 is SGHVS and CDR2 is FQNEAQ. Trimming cost V 6 bases and J 6 bases; bases outside gene matches: 18. CDR3 length: 18 residues. This CDR3 is CASRTTGTSDPPGDTQYF. CDR3 nucleotides: TGTGCCAGCAGAACGACCGGGACTAGCGATCCCCCGGGGGATACGCAGTATTTT.

This chain uses TRBV28 with TRBJ2-2, with no clear D. The CDR3 length is 12 residues. Looked up from germline, CDR1 is MDHEN and CDR2 is SYDVKM. V shed 6 bases and J shed 6 bases, with 8 bases lying between them. CDR3 nucleotides: TGTGCCAGCAGCTGGTCGGCCGGGGAGCTGTTTTTT. Translating it yields CASSWSAGELFF.

The rearrangement uses TRBV7-2 and TRBJ1-4; 11 bases fit TRBD1. The junction had 6 bases not matched to a gene; V was cut back by 3 bases and J by 6 bases. Germline CDR1 is SGHTA and CDR2 is FQGNSA. The CDR3 runs 16 residues. Here the CDR3 reads CASSFGVGQGDEKLFF. The DNA of the CDR3 is TGTGCCAGCAGCTTTGGCGTGGGACAGGGGGATGAAAAACTGTTTTTT.

This rearrangement joins TRBV9 to TRBJ1-4; TRBD1 aligns across 8 bases. Germline loops: CDR1 SGDLS, CDR2 YYNGEE. The CDR3 spans 14 residues. The V gene end was trimmed by 0 bases and the J gene end by 8 bases; junction bases not matched to a gene: 3. The CDR3 region has the DNA TGTGCCAGCAGCGTAGGGACAGGGAAGGAAAAACTGTTTTTT. Protein sequence: CASSVGTGKEKLFF.

DNA of the CDR3: TGTGCCATCCGACCGGACACCACTGAAGCTTTCTTT. Protein product: CAIRPDTTEAFF. V gene TRBV10-3 combines with J gene TRBJ1-1; D is possibly TRBD1 (5 bases). V dropped 8 bases and J dropped 4 bases, with 11 bases sitting between them. The germline V gene has CDR1 ENHRY and CDR2 SYGVKD. This CDR3 has 12 amino acids.

The genes are TRBV9 and TRBJ1-3, with TRBD1 matching over 7 bases. CDR1 is SGDLS, CDR2 YYNGEE, per germline. V shed 7 bases and J 4 bases; nucleotides not matched to a gene: 5. The length of the CDR3 is 13 residues. The CDR3 is CASQGDSGNTIYF. In DNA, the CDR3 is TGTGCCAGCCAGGGGGATTCCGGAAACACCATATATTTT.

The genes are TRBV29-1 and TRBJ2-1; perhaps TRBD1 as D (5 bases). V lost 3 bases and J 2 bases, leaving 8 bases between the germline ends. The germline V gene encodes CDR1 SQVTM and CDR2 ANQGSEA. The CDR3 has 13 amino acids. The CDR3 DNA reads TGCAGCGTTGATAGGGGTACCTACAATGAGCAGTTCTTC. Translated: CSVDRGTYNEQFF.

This clone was picked up a small number of times. The rearrangement joins TRBV28 to TRBJ1-1; TRBD1 is a possible D gene (5 bases). CDR3 length equals 14 residues. V shed 6 bases and J shed 8 bases, with 19 bases lying between them. Germline loops: CDR1 MDHEN, CDR2 SYDVKM. CDR3 loop: CASRVGTLTEEAFF. The CDR3 DNA is TGTGCCAGCAGAGTCGGGACTCTGACGGAGGAAGCTTTCTTT.

This sequence joins TRBV5-1 and TRBJ1-3, with TRBD1 identical over 7 bases. V lost 2 bases and J lost 0; bases outside the gene matches: 14. CDR1 and CDR2 (germline): SGHRS, YFSETQ. The CDR3 spans 19 residues. Here the CDR3 reads CASSLRDSEALISGNTIYF. The CDR3 region has the DNA TGCGCCAGCAGCTTACGGGACAGCGAAGCCTTAATCTCTGGAAACACCATATATTTT.

The chain couples TRBV5-4 to TRBJ1-2; the D gene is possibly TRBD1 (6 bases). Germline-derived CDR1 and CDR2 are SGHNT and YYREEE (reference sequence). This CDR3 has 16 amino acids. V was trimmed by 0 bases and J by 4 bases, leaving 16 bases between them. CDR3 nucleotide sequence: TGTGCCAGCAGCTTGGACCCCGGCAGGGGCCTCTATGGCTACACCTTC. Translation gives CASSLDPGRGLYGYTF. Full variable domain (outside the CDR3, taken from reference TRBV5-4 and TRBJ1-2): ETGVTQSPTHLIKTRGQQVTLRCSSQSGHNTVSWYQQALGQGPQFIFQYYREEENGRGNFPPRFSGLQFPNYSSELNVNALELDDSALYLCASSLDPGRGLYGYTFGSGTRLTVV.

The V and J genes are TRBV7-9 and TRBJ1-1; 8 bases line up with TRBD1. Germline V gene lookup returns CDR1 SEHNR and CDR2 FQNEAQ (reference sequence). The CDR3 sequence is 14 residues long. V lost 5 bases and J lost 1; bases outside the gene matches: 3. Here the CDR3 reads CASSPQGANTEAFF. CDR3 nucleotide sequence: TGTGCCAGCAGCCCTCAGGGGGCGAACACTGAAGCTTTCTTT. The variable domain in full, completed from reference TRBV7-9 and TRBJ1-1, reads DTGVSQNPRHKITKRGQNVTFRCDPISEHNRLYWYRQTLGQGPEFLTYFQNEAQLEKSRLLSDRFSAERPKGSFSTLEIQRTEQGDSAMYLCASSPQGANTEAFFGQGTRLTVV.

V usage is TRBV7-2 and J usage is TRBJ1-2; the D gene is possibly TRBD1 (6 bases). This CDR3 has 16 residues. Germline CDR1 SGHTA, CDR2 FQGNSA. V dropped 5 bases and J dropped 2 bases, with 18 bases sitting between them. The CDR3 sequence is CASSHTHRDTNYGYTF. CDR3 nucleotide sequence: TGTGCCAGCAGCCACACCCACCGGGACACGAACTATGGCTACACCTTC. The full variable domain, rest sourced from reference TRBV7-2 and TRBJ1-2, is GAGVSQSPSNKVTEKGKDVELRCDPISGHTALYWYRQSLGQGLEFLIYFQGNSAPDKSGLPSDRFSAERTGGSVSTLTIQRTQQEDSAVYLCASSHTHRDTNYGYTFGSGTRLTVV.

In its sample, this clone was seen a few times. The J gene is TRBJ2-3, the V gene TRBV11-2; D remains unclear. Germline lookup yields CDR1 SGHAT and CDR2 FQNNGV. The CDR3 is made up of 15 amino acids. V lost 0 bases, J lost 4 bases, and 11 bases lay in between. CDR3 region: CASSLDPGSADTQYF. The CDR3 DNA reads TGTGCCAGCAGCTTAGATCCTGGTTCGGCAGATACGCAGTATTTT.

This clone was found once. The chain carries TRBV19 and TRBJ2-1; 11 bases are shared with TRBD2. After removal of 6 bases from V and 3 bases from J, the junction contained 13 bases not matched to a gene. Germline values: CDR1 LNHDA, CDR2 SQIVND (reference sequence). The CDR3 is 18 amino acids. The DNA of the CDR3 is TGTGCCAGTAGCCACACTCTACTAGCGGGAGTGGGCTACAATGAGCAGTTCTTC. Translating gives CASSHTLLAGVGYNEQFF.

This clone showed up just once. The chain has TRBV28 and TRBJ1-5, with 7 bases fitting TRBD1. Unmatched junction bases numbered 7, after V lost 6 bases and J lost 2 bases. Germline assignment: CDR1 MDHEN and CDR2 SYDVKM. CDR3 length: 15 amino acids. CDR3 in DNA: TGTGCCAGCAGAGCAAGGACAGGAGGCAATCAGCCCCAGCATTTT. Its translation: CASRARTGGNQPQHF.